This T cell receptor beta chain comes out of a study of cytomegalovirus exposure and HLA in healthy donors. The V end was cut by 8 bases, the J end by 3 bases, with 14 bases between. The CDR3 covers 14 residues. Germline loops: CDR1 GTSNPN, CDR2 SVGIG (reference sequence). Study findings and constraints: Later, an analysis showed that TCR beta chains associated with HLA were more clonally expanded than others that were equally common.

Primers: 60 Vbeta forward and 13 Jbeta reverse. Produced via immunoSEQ multiplex PCR; TCRdb's table is partial and in-frame only. Of approximately 110,000 clones in the sample, about 81% were seen once. This clone has just a few counts. The antigen remains unidentified. The clonotype originates from a woman aged 30 to 39 in good health and CMV-seronegative. The sample was PBMCs. The chain is built from TRBV30 and TRBJ2-6, with D perhaps matching TRBD1 (5 bases). The CDR3 spells CAQGGNGGANVLTF. The CDR3 coding sequence is TGTGCCCAGGGCGGTAACGGTGGGGCCAACGTCCTGACTTTC.